The text below deals with one T cell receptor beta chain. V was pared by 3 bases and J by 7 bases, with 8 bases of the junction left unmatched. The CDR3 totals 14 residues. A second roughly 7 to 11 cycle PCR used barcoded and J-beta primers. TCRdb re-analysed the 5' RACE reads in MiXCR, keeping a single row per CDR3 protein. The top ten hold about 12% of the sample, which has around 990,000 distinct CDR3 sequences, 35% to 45% seen once. This sample was taken from a study of blood T cells in healthy people across ages. This chain joins TRBV12-3 or TRBV12-4 and TRBJ2-7, with 8 bases aligning to TRBD2. The sequencing sample was made of blood. The TCR was taken from a young man in good health. CDR3 DNA sequence: TGTGCCAGCAGTTTTAGCGGGGCCTACAATGAGCAGTACTTC. Translating it yields CASSFSGAYNEQYF.